The present TCR beta chain was sequenced within a study of T-cell reconstitution after alpha-beta-depleted transplantation in children. Preparation of the TCRbeta library was carried out with unique molecular identifiers. TCRdb re-called the PCR reads with MiXCR, one entry per CDR3 protein. The table records 640,000 or so distinct CDR3 sequences, around a sixth of them present only once. This clonotype occurred many times. V was pared by 1 base and J by 0 bases, with 4 bases of the junction left unmatched. The CDR3 sequence is 16 residues long. CDR1 is DFQATT, CDR2 SNEGSKA, per germline (reference sequence).

The rearrangement joins TRBV20-1 to TRBJ2-1; 9 positions agree with TRBD2. The receptor was derived from a human donor who donated a stem cell graft to a child with acute myeloid leukemia. Sequenced material: PBMCs from the stem cell graft donor, taken from the stem cell graft. Written as DNA, the CDR3 is TGCAGTGCTAGAGGTAGCGGGGGAGGCTCCTACAATGAGCAGTTCTTC. It is translated as CSARGSGGGSYNEQFF.